The 14 T cell receptor beta chains reported below all come from one sample, sequenced in a study of T cells after yellow fever vaccination (dated by TCRdb to the late 2010s). Read against the paper, the sample's treatment or condition label means: live attenuated yellow fever vaccine strain. Receptor libraries were prepared by 5' RACE. Sequenced on an Illumina HiSeq 2500. The public reads were quality trimmed at Q25 with fastp and then assembled into clones with MiXCR by TCRdb, keeping productive beta chains. One record per CDR3 amino acid sequence lists the most common genes and DNA. The sample table lists around 70,000 distinct CDR3 sequences, approximately 7.7% of them with a count of one. About 32% of the sample is taken by the ten largest. Sequences were derived from CD8+ T cells sorted from PBMCs, sampled 4 to 6 days after the first yellow fever vaccination. The receptors were gathered from a man aged 18 to 35 who received the YFV17D yellow fever vaccine.

The genes are TRBV12-3 or TRBV12-4 and TRBJ2-7; weak D call: TRBD1 (5 bases). The CDR3 runs 14 residues. Deletions cut 1 base from V and 0 bases from J, with 7 bases between. The CDR3 sequence is CASSLGTNSYEQYF. The CDR3 coding sequence is TGTGCCAGCAGTTTAGGGACAAACTCCTACGAGCAGTACTTC.

This clonotype was counted between two and nine times. The chain couples TRBV5-1 to TRBJ2-2; the D is unclear. The CDR3 length is 16 residues. CDR1 SGHRS and CDR2 YFSETQ come from the germline V gene. Trimming stripped 0 bases from V and 0 bases from J, with 9 bases between. The CDR3 region has the DNA TGCGCCAGCAGCTTGGCCGGCATTTCGAACACCGGGGAGCTGTTTTTT. Its protein product is CASSLAGISNTGELFF.

The chain combines TRBV12-3 or TRBV12-4 with TRBJ1-1, with D maybe TRBD1 (5 bases). V gave up 5 bases and J gave up 4 bases, with 11 bases separating them. This CDR3 is built from 13 residues. Written as DNA, the CDR3 is TGTGCCAGCAGTGAGGGGAGTGGCACTGAAGCTTTCTTT. This encodes CASSEGSGTEAFF.

This clonotype was detected ten times or more. The J gene is TRBJ2-7, the V gene TRBV9, with D maybe TRBD1 (6 bases). Trimming stripped 4 bases from V and 0 bases from J, with 11 bases between. There are 14 residues in the CDR3. Germline V gene data show CDR1 as SGDLS and CDR2 as YYNGEE. The DNA for the CDR3 is TGTGCCAGCAGCCCCGGGACATCCTCCTACGAGCAGTACTTC. This sequence encodes CASSPGTSSYEQYF.

This sequence joins TRBV28 and TRBJ2-5; D gene uncertain. The germline V gene encodes CDR1 MDHEN and CDR2 SYDVKM. V lost 4 bases, J lost 2 bases, and 11 bases lay in between. The CDR3 totals 14 residues. This CDR3 is CASSSRTYQETQYF. CDR3 DNA: TGTGCCAGCAGTTCCCGGACGTATCAAGAGACCCAGTACTTC.

CDR3 nucleotide sequence: TGCAGCGCAGAAGTGGCAGACTTCTATGGCTACACCTTC. It encodes CSAEVADFYGYTF. The chain recombines TRBV29-1 with TRBJ1-2; D gene unclear. V gave up 7 bases and J gave up 4 bases, with 16 bases separating them. There are 13 residues in the CDR3. Germline-derived CDR1 and CDR2 are SQVTM and ANQGSEA.

There are a few counts of this clonotype. V gene TRBV12-3 or TRBV12-4 combines with J gene TRBJ2-1; tentative D call: TRBD1 (5 bases). The CDR3 is 13 amino acids. The V end was cut by 3 bases, the J end by 8 bases, with 11 bases between. CDR3 sequence (DNA): TGTGCCAGCAGTTTGGACAACGAGGATGAGCAGTTCTTC. It codes for CASSLDNEDEQFF.

This clonotype occurred a few times. V usage is TRBV7-3 and J usage is TRBJ2-1; D perhaps matches TRBD1 (5 bases). V was clipped by 1 base and J by 6 bases, with 7 bases between them. Germline V CDR1 and CDR2: SGHTA, FQGTGA. This CDR3 contains 13 residues. The chain's CDR3 is CASSLIQGNEQFF. The CDR3 bases are TGTGCCAGCAGCTTAATCCAGGGCAATGAGCAGTTCTTC.

This clonotype was counted at least ten times. The J gene is TRBJ2-4, the V gene TRBV29-1; 12 bases are shared with TRBD1. The CDR3 is 16 amino acids. Germline V gene sequence: CDR1 SQVTM, CDR2 ANQGSEA. With V trimmed by 6 bases and J by 0 bases, 6 bases remained unmatched. CDR3 nucleotides: TGCAGCGTATGGGACAGGGGGCAGATAGCCAAAAACATTCAGTACTTC. Translated, it gives CSVWDRGQIAKNIQYF.

The J gene is TRBJ2-7, the V gene TRBV4-1; D is ambiguous. CDR1 is MGHRA, CDR2 YSYEKL, per germline. The germline V and J ends were trimmed by 5 bases and 9 bases, with 20 bases remaining between them. The CDR3 extends over 14 amino acids. CDR3 amino acids: CASSERVANRGQYV. The CDR3 bases are TGCGCCAGCAGCGAAAGAGTCGCAAATCGAGGGCAGTACGTC.

There are many counts of this clonotype. The rearrangement links TRBV10-3 to TRBJ2-7; TRBD1 or TRBD2 may be the D gene (6 bases each). This CDR3 comprises 16 residues. Looked up from germline, CDR1 is ENHRY and CDR2 is SYGVKD. Trimming took 5 bases from V and 0 from J, leaving 17 bases between them. The CDR3 region has the DNA TGTGCCATCAGTCCTAACGGGGGCCCGAGCTCCTACGAGCAGTACGTC. Translating gives CAISPNGGPSSYEQYV.

This clonotype has ten or more counts. A junction end diverges from the germline sequence, so it may reflect a read error. The chain couples TRBV3-1 to TRBJ2-3; D ambiguous. The CDR3 extends over 16 amino acids. In germline, CDR1 is LGHDT, CDR2 YNNKEL (reference sequence). CDR3 sequence (DNA): TGTGCCAGCAGTCAAGTGCCTAAATCTAGCACAGATACGCAGTATTTT. Amino acids: CASSQVPKSSTDTQYF.

This clonotype was detected only a few times. The genes are TRBV7-9 and TRBJ1-1, with D perhaps matching TRBD1 (5 bases). Per germline, CDR1 SEHNR and CDR2 FQNEAQ (reference sequence). V was cut by 6 bases and J by 0 bases, with 14 bases left in between. This CDR3 is 15 amino acids long. This CDR3 is CASSLLGGLNTEAFF. In nucleotides, the CDR3 is TGTGCCAGCAGTTTGCTGGGGGGACTGAACACTGAAGCTTTCTTT.

This clonotype was detected ten times or more. The chain combines TRBV20-1 with TRBJ2-7, with a weak D call TRBD1 (7 bases). Germline CDR1 is DFQATT and CDR2 is SNEGSKA (reference sequence). The CDR3 covers 13 residues. The V end was cut by 4 bases, the J end by 4 bases, with 14 bases between. CDR3 region: CSATGDRKYEQYV. The CDR3 region has the DNA TGCAGTGCTACGGGGGACAGAAAATACGAGCAGTACGTC.